Presented here are 14 T cell receptor beta chains from one specimen sequenced in a study of blood T cell repertoires in COVID-19. The table came from immunoSEQ multiplex PCR; TCRdb's copy has only in-frame clones and leaves some out. The sample carries fewer than 150,000 clones, 70% to 90% recorded once. The sequenced sample was peripheral blood. These receptors originate from a man aged 50-60 years with acute or convalescent COVID-19.

The V call is TRBV5-1, the J call TRBJ1-5; 7 bases fit TRBD1. Trimming took 2 bases from V and 2 from J; bases not matched to a gene: 7. This CDR3 spans 16 amino acids. Germline CDR1 is SGHRS and CDR2 is YFSETQ. Here the CDR3 reads CASSLGIGQGNQPQHF. In DNA form, the CDR3 reads TGCGCCAGCAGCTTAGGTATCGGACAGGGCAATCAGCCCCAGCATTTT.

The genes are TRBV3-1 (or the pseudogene TRBV3-2) and TRBJ1-2; maybe TRBD1 (6 bases). The CDR3 spans 15 residues. Germline V CDR1 and CDR2: LGHDT, YNNKEL (reference sequence). Trimming removed 1 base from V and 6 bases from J, with 15 bases in between. The CDR3 DNA reads TGTGCCAGCAGCCAAGGACAGGAGTTAGGGCATGGCTACACCTTC. It is translated as CASSQGQELGHGYTF.

The chain uses TRBV5-1 and TRBJ1-3; 10 positions agree with TRBD1. The ends lost 4 bases at V and 4 bases at J; junction bases unmatched: 5. Germline CDR1 SGHRS, CDR2 YFSETQ. The CDR3 sequence is 15 residues long. The CDR3 DNA reads as TGCGCCAGCAGCCCTAGGACAGGGGGGGGAAACACCATATATTTT. It translates to CASSPRTGGGNTIYF.

The chain is built from TRBV7-9 and TRBJ1-6, with 7 bases that match TRBD1. The CDR3 covers 14 residues. The V and J ends lost 4 bases and 10 bases, in that order; junction bases with no gene match: 7. In germline, CDR1 is SEHNR, CDR2 FQNEAQ (reference sequence). CDR3: CASSWDRLGSPLHF. The DNA of the CDR3 is TGTGCCAGCAGCTGGGACAGACTAGGATCACCCCTCCACTTT. Full variable domain (rest looked up from reference TRBV7-9 and TRBJ1-6): DTGVSQNPRHKITKRGQNVTFRCDPISEHNRLYWYRQTLGQGPEFLTYFQNEAQLEKSRLLSDRFSAERPKGSFSTLEIQRTEQGDSAMYLCASSWDRLGSPLHFGNGTRLTVT.

The gene calls are TRBV9 and TRBJ2-5; 8 bases line up with TRBD2. Germline V gene data show CDR1 as SGDLS and CDR2 as YYNGEE. V was pared by 0 bases and J by 5 bases, with 3 bases of the junction left unmatched. CDR3 length: 14 residues. The CDR3 reads CASSVAGGHETQYF. The CDR3 coding sequence is TGTGCCAGCAGCGTAGCGGGGGGGCACGAGACCCAGTACTTC.

The rearrangement uses TRBV3-1 (or the pseudogene TRBV3-2) and TRBJ1-3; 9 nucleotides agree with TRBD1. V gave up 0 bases and J gave up 3 bases; unmatched junction bases: 6. From germline, CDR1 is LGHDT and CDR2 YNNKEL (reference sequence). This CDR3 region has 17 residues. The CDR3 spells CASSQDRTGVFGNTIYF. The CDR3 region has the DNA TGTGCCAGCAGCCAAGATAGGACAGGGGTATTTGGAAACACCATATATTTT.

The CDR3 loop reads CASSHRQGGQPQHF. The CDR3, as DNA: TGTGCCAGCAGTCATAGACAGGGTGGACAGCCCCAGCATTTT. The J gene is TRBJ1-5, the V gene TRBV6-5; the match to TRBD1 covers 7 bases. CDR1 is MNHEY and CDR2 is SVGAGI in the germline V gene. The J segment lost 7 bases and the V segment lost 5 bases, leaving 8 bases of the junction unmatched. CDR3 length: 14 amino acids.

The chain recombines TRBV19 with TRBJ2-2, with TRBD2 identical over 7 bases. The junction had 8 bases not matched to a gene; V was cut back by 6 bases and J by 4 bases. The length of the CDR3 is 15 residues. Germline CDR1 and CDR2: LNHDA and SQIVND (reference sequence). Written as DNA, the CDR3 is TGTGCCAGTAGGTTGGGGAGGGAGAGCACCGGGGAGCTGTTTTTT. Its translation: CASRLGRESTGELFF.

This clone was observed once. This rearrangement joins TRBV15 to TRBJ1-1; D remains unclear. The CDR3 runs to 15 residues. V lost 0 bases to trimming and J lost 3 bases, with 11 bases between them. Germline V gene sequence: CDR1 LNHNV, CDR2 YYDKDF (reference sequence). The chain's CDR3 is CATSREIGPYTEAFF. In nucleotides, the CDR3 is TGTGCCACCAGCAGAGAAATTGGGCCTTACACTGAAGCTTTCTTT.

The J gene is TRBJ1-2, the V gene TRBV2; TRBD1 matches at 8 bases. There are 15 residues in the CDR3. The J segment lost 5 bases and the V segment lost 3 bases, leaving 8 bases of the junction unmatched. Germline CDR1 and CDR2: SNHLY and FYNNEI. The CDR3 spells CASSDEGTGDYGYTF. The CDR3 nucleotides are TGTGCCAGCAGTGATGAGGGGACAGGTGATTATGGCTACACCTTC. Complete variable domain (other parts from reference TRBV2 and TRBJ1-2): EPEVTQTPSHQVTQMGQEVILRCVPISNHLYFYWYRQILGQKVEFLVSFYNNEISEKSEIFDDQFSVERPDGSNFTLKIRSTKLEDSAMYFCASSDEGTGDYGYTFGSGTRLTVV.

This chain joins TRBV19 and TRBJ1-5, with TRBD1 as a possible D gene (5 bases). CDR1 and CDR2 (germline): LNHDA, SQIVND (reference sequence). The CDR3 runs 14 residues. Trimming cost V 7 bases and J 4 bases, with 14 bases left between them. The CDR3 region has the DNA TGTGCCAGTAAGGGCAGGGTATCGAATCAGCCCCAGCATTTT. It encodes CASKGRVSNQPQHF.

This clone was observed a few times. This rearrangement joins TRBV10-1 to TRBJ2-4; 7 bases line up with TRBD2. CDR3 length: 16 amino acids. Germline loops: CDR1 WNHNN, CDR2 SYGVQD (reference sequence). Trimming removed 6 bases from V and 1 base from J; junction bases left unmatched: 9. The CDR3 reads CASRIGGSAAKNIQYF. CDR3 nucleotide sequence: TGCGCCAGCAGGATAGGCGGGAGTGCCGCCAAAAACATTCAGTACTTC.

The rearrangement links TRBV6-5 to TRBJ2-1, with 9 bases that match TRBD2. V dropped 2 bases and J dropped 3; count of bases not matched to a gene: 2. The length of the CDR3 is 15 residues. CDR1 is MNHEY and CDR2 is SVGAGI in the germline V gene. The CDR3 is CASSYGGGDYNEQFF. CDR3 coding DNA: TGTGCCAGCAGTTACGGCGGGGGGGACTACAATGAGCAGTTCTTC.

The chain uses TRBV28 and TRBJ2-1; unclear D gene. Germline assignment: CDR1 MDHEN and CDR2 SYDVKM. The CDR3 is 14 residues long. V shed 2 bases and J shed 9 bases, with 14 bases lying between them. The CDR3 DNA is TGTGCCAGCAGTTTAGCAGGCCCGGCAGGTGAGCAGTTCTTC. Protein sequence: CASSLAGPAGEQFF.